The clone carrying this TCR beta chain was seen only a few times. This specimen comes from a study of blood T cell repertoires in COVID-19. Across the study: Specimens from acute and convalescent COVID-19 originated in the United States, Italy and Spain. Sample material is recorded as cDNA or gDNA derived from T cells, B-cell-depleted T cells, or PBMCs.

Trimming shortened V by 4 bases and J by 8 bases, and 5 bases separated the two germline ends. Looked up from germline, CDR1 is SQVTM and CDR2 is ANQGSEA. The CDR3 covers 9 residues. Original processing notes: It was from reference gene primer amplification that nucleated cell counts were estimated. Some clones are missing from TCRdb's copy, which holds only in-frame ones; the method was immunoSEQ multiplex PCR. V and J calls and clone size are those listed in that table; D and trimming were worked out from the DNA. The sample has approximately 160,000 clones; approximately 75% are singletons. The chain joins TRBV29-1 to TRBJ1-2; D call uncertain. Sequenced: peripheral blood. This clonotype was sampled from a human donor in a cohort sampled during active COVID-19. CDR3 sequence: CSVAEGYTF. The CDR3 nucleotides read TGCAGCGTTGCGGAGGGCTACACCTTC. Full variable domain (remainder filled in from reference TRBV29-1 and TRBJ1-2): SAVISQKPSRDICQRGTSLTIQCQVDSQVTMMFWYRQQPGQSLTLIATANQGSEATYESGFVIDKFPISRPNLTFSTLTVSNMSPEDSSIYLCSVAEGYTFGSGTRLTVV.